A single sample is the source of the 26 T cell receptor beta chains below, sequenced in a study of blood T cell repertoires in COVID-19. Clones were sequenced by immunoSEQ multiplex PCR, and TCRdb holds only the in-frame ones, with some missing. Of over 150,000 clones in the sample, 83% were seen once. Material: peripheral blood. These receptors were taken from a woman aged 55-69 years with COVID-19, enrolled during active disease.

This chain joins TRBV4-1 and TRBJ2-3; 9 bases are shared with TRBD1. Germline CDR1 is MGHRA and CDR2 is YSYEKL. CDR3 length equals 20 residues. Trimming removed 2 bases from V and 0 bases from J; junction bases left unmatched: 15. The CDR3 protein is CASSQNPGTGSALSTDTQYF. DNA for the CDR3: TGCGCCAGCAGCCAAAATCCTGGGACAGGGTCCGCCCTTAGCACAGATACGCAGTATTTT.

This chain links TRBV15 with TRBJ2-2; D is perhaps TRBD2 (5 bases). The CDR3 is 15 amino acids. CDR1 and CDR2 (germline): LNHNV, YYDKDF (reference sequence). V was pared by 3 bases and J by 5 bases, with 13 bases between. CDR3 sequence: CATSRGERATGELFF. The CDR3 DNA is TGTGCCACCAGCAGGGGTGAGAGGGCAACCGGGGAGCTGTTTTTT.

This chain uses TRBV2 with TRBJ1-2, with D possibly TRBD1 on 5 matching bases. CDR1 and CDR2 from the germline V gene are SNHLY and FYNNEI. The CDR3 consists of 16 residues. The V end was cut by 1 base, the J end by 8 bases, with 20 bases between. The CDR3 region is CASSEVRRLGRAGYTF. For the CDR3, the DNA is TGTGCCAGCAGTGAAGTGCGACGGCTGGGCAGGGCGGGCTACACCTTC.

A word on this clone: One end of the junction does not line up with germline, which may come from a read error. The V gene is TRBV6-5, the J gene TRBJ1-5; no clear D gene. This CDR3 spans 14 amino acids. Germline CDR1 MNHEY, CDR2 SVGAGI. The CDR3 DNA follows: TGTGCCAGCAGTTACGACCGTAGCGATCAGCCCCAGCATTTT. It encodes CASSYDRSDQPQHF.

The J gene is TRBJ2-2, the V gene TRBV7-9; weak D call: TRBD2 (6 bases). The V gene's germline CDR1 is SEHNR and CDR2 FQNEAQ (reference sequence). Trimming removed 5 bases from V and 9 bases from J, with 13 bases in between. The CDR3 length is 13 residues. This CDR3 reads CASSEDGGRELFF. The CDR3 DNA sequence: TGTGCCAGCAGCGAGGACGGGGGACGGGAGCTGTTTTTT.

This chain uses TRBV7-2 with TRBJ1-5, with D hard to call. The CDR3 is 15 amino acids. CDR1 and CDR2 from the germline V gene are SGHTA and FQGNSA. The ends were cut back, 3 bases at V and 3 bases at J, with 12 bases in the middle. The CDR3 DNA follows: TGTGCCAGCAGCTTGATCCTGATGGCCAATCAGCCCCAGCATTTT. This translates into CASSLILMANQPQHF.

This clone was counted a few times. The chain recombines TRBV10-2 with TRBJ1-1; no reliable D call. The germline gives CDR1 WSHSY, CDR2 SAAADI. This CDR3 contains 13 residues. Trimming removed 8 bases from V and 0 bases from J, with 10 bases in between. DNA for the CDR3: TGCGCCAGCCACAAGAAACTGAACACTGAAGCTTTCTTT. It specifies CASHKKLNTEAFF.

This clone was observed once. This sequence joins TRBV19 and TRBJ2-1, with 9 nucleotides matching TRBD2. Germline loops: CDR1 LNHDA, CDR2 SQIVND (reference sequence). V was pared by 4 bases and J by 4 bases, with 5 bases of the junction left unmatched. CDR3 length: 15 residues. The CDR3 loop reads CASSTAGGLYNEQFF. The CDR3 DNA is TGTGCCAGTAGTACGGCGGGAGGGCTATACAATGAGCAGTTCTTC.

The gene calls are TRBV19 and TRBJ1-1, with D unclear. Trimming took off 8 bases at V and 1 base at J, with 11 bases between the two ends. This CDR3 has 13 residues. The V gene's germline CDR1 is LNHDA and CDR2 SQIVND (reference sequence). CDR3 sequence (DNA): TGTGCCAGTGGTTGGGAGGAGAACACTGAAGCTTTCTTT. Translated: CASGWEENTEAFF.

The V and J genes are TRBV4-1 and TRBJ1-6; 9 bases are a match to TRBD1. Germline V gene sequence: CDR1 MGHRA, CDR2 YSYEKL. Trimming cost V 6 bases and J 0 bases; bases outside gene matches: 3. This CDR3 spans 16 amino acids. Here the CDR3 reads CASRQGASSYNSPLHF. CDR3 nucleotide sequence: TGCGCCAGCAGACAGGGGGCAAGCTCCTATAATTCACCCCTCCACTTT.

The rearrangement joins TRBV6-6 to TRBJ2-3; 7 bases map to TRBD2. Germline CDR1 and CDR2: MNHNY and SVGAGI (reference sequence). The J segment lost 2 bases and the V segment lost 2 bases, leaving 7 bases of the junction unmatched. The CDR3 sequence is 16 residues long. The CDR3 DNA is TGTGCCAGCAGTTACCCAACTAGCGTCCTCACAGATACGCAGTATTTT. This encodes CASSYPTSVLTDTQYF.

Only a few counts were recorded for this clone. Here the CDR3 reads CASSSPGGLSGNTIYF. CDR3 DNA sequence: TGTGCCAGTAGCAGTCCAGGGGGGCTCTCTGGAAACACCATATATTTT. The J gene is TRBJ1-3, the V gene TRBV19, with 7 bases that match TRBD1. The trim removed 6 bases at V and 0 bases at J, leaving 8 bases unmatched. Germline CDR1 reads LNHDA; CDR2 reads SQIVND (reference sequence). The CDR3 sequence is 16 residues long.

The chain is built from TRBV6-5 and TRBJ1-1; D remains ambiguous. V was clipped by 5 bases and J by 0 bases, with 7 bases between them. This CDR3 has 13 residues. Germline loops: CDR1 MNHEY, CDR2 SVGAGI. The CDR3 loop is CASSMSMNTEAFF. CDR3 coding DNA: TGTGCCAGCAGTATGAGTATGAACACTGAAGCTTTCTTT.

V usage is TRBV5-4 and J usage is TRBJ2-3; the match to TRBD1 covers 7 bases. Germline values: CDR1 SGHNT, CDR2 YYREEE (reference sequence). There are 16 residues in the CDR3. V shed 4 bases and J 6 bases; nucleotides not matched to a gene: 14. In DNA, the CDR3 is TGTGCCAGCAGCCCAGGGGGAATGCGGGTATCCGATACGCAGTATTTT. Its protein is CASSPGGMRVSDTQYF.

This clone was recorded a few times. This rearrangement joins TRBV18 to TRBJ1-5; D perhaps matches TRBD1 (6 bases). The germline V gene has CDR1 KGHSH and CDR2 LQKENI. V was clipped by 3 bases and J by 0 bases, with 12 bases between them. The CDR3 loop spans 16 amino acids. DNA for the CDR3: TGTGCCAGCTCACCGGACAGATCTTATAGCAATCAGCCCCAGCATTTT. It specifies CASSPDRSYSNQPQHF. The complete variable domain, with remaining parts taken from reference TRBV18 and TRBJ1-5, reads NAGVMQNPRHLVRRRGQEARLRCSPMKGHSHVYWYRQLPEEGLKFMVYLQKENIIDESGMPKERFSAEFPKEGPSILRIQQVVRGDSAAYFCASSPDRSYSNQPQHFGDGTRLSIL.

Written as DNA, the CDR3 is TGTGCCAGCAGTGACCGGACAGGCGTCGCAACTAATGAAAAACTGTTTTTT. It codes for CASSDRTGVATNEKLFF. The chain employs TRBV6-4 and TRBJ1-4, with 7 bases that match TRBD1. With V trimmed by 2 bases and J by 0 bases, 6 bases remained unmatched. The germline CDR1 and CDR2 sequences are MRHNA and SNTAGT. The CDR3 runs to 17 residues.

This chain uses TRBV5-1 with TRBJ2-1; 10 positions match TRBD2. The V gene end was trimmed by 4 bases and the J gene end by 8 bases; junction bases not matched to a gene: 9. The CDR3 contains 15 residues. Germline lookup yields CDR1 SGHRS and CDR2 YFSETQ. CDR3 DNA sequence: TGCGCCAGCAGCCCGCGACCTAGCGGGAGAGATGAGCAGTTCTTC. Protein: CASSPRPSGRDEQFF.

The genes are TRBV15 and TRBJ2-7; 8 bases agree with TRBD1. This CDR3 comprises 13 residues. Germline V CDR1 and CDR2: LNHNV, YYDKDF (reference sequence). Trimming took 5 bases from V and 7 from J; bases not matched to a gene: 7. Here the CDR3 reads CATSLTGGREQYV. Written as DNA, the CDR3 is TGTGCCACCAGCTTAACAGGGGGGAGAGAGCAGTACGTC.

The CDR3 sequence is CASSLSGEGYGYTF. For the CDR3, the DNA is TGCGCCAGCAGCCTATCGGGAGAGGGTTATGGCTACACCTTC. The rearrangement uses TRBV10-2 and TRBJ1-2, with D unclear. The CDR3 consists of 14 residues. Germline V CDR1 and CDR2: WSHSY, SAAADI. The ends were cut back, 6 bases at V and 5 bases at J, with 16 bases in the middle.

This chain joins TRBV4-2 and TRBJ2-3; D gene ambiguous. Germline values: CDR1 LGHNA, CDR2 YNFKEQ. The CDR3 contains 17 residues. Trimming stripped 1 base from V and 2 bases from J, with 16 bases between. The CDR3 DNA is TGTGCCAGCAGCCAAGTGGGCCTGGATTCCCCCACAGATACGCAGTATTTT. Protein sequence: CASSQVGLDSPTDTQYF.

The chain combines TRBV4-2 with TRBJ1-1; TRBD1 might be the D (5 bases). Germline CDR1 LGHNA, CDR2 YNFKEQ. This CDR3 contains 14 residues. The germline V and J ends were trimmed by 4 bases and 1 base, with 10 bases remaining between them. CDR3 residues: CASSPGTRNTEAFF. The CDR3 nucleotides read TGTGCCAGCAGCCCCGGGACTCGGAACACTGAAGCTTTCTTT.

The J gene is TRBJ2-2, the V gene TRBV18; 8 bases agree with TRBD2. Germline lookup yields CDR1 KGHSH and CDR2 LQKENI. The J segment lost 0 bases and the V segment lost 3 bases, leaving 9 bases of the junction unmatched. The CDR3 loop spans 18 amino acids. In nucleotides, the CDR3 is TGTGCCAGCTCACCTACCCGGGGGGGAAAACCGAACACCGGGGAGCTGTTTTTT. As protein: CASSPTRGGKPNTGELFF.

The chain joins TRBV6-2 or TRBV6-3 to TRBJ2-2, with 7 bases fitting TRBD1. Germline V gene data show CDR1 as MNHEY and CDR2 as SVGEGT. The V and J ends lost 7 bases and 8 bases, in that order; junction bases with no gene match: 7. The CDR3 runs to 13 residues. CDR3 sequence (DNA): TGTGCCAGCACCCCACAGGGGAGAGGGGAGCTGTTTTTT. Protein sequence: CASTPQGRGELFF.

V usage is TRBV14 and J usage is TRBJ2-4, with D perhaps TRBD2 (5 bases). The CDR3 covers 13 residues. The V gene's germline CDR1 is SGHDN and CDR2 FVKESK. V was cut by 0 bases and J by 7 bases, with 7 bases left in between. The CDR3 nucleotides are TGTGCCAGCAGCCAAGAGCTAGCTAACATTCAGTACTTC. It translates to CASSQELANIQYF.

The V gene is TRBV6-1, the J gene TRBJ1-4, with a tentative D call TRBD1 (5 bases). The length of the CDR3 is 17 residues. V lost 3 bases to trimming and J lost 3 bases, with 17 bases between them. Germline CDR1 is MNHNS and CDR2 is SASEGT. CDR3 loop: CASSDPSRGGSNEKLFF. As DNA, the CDR3 is TGTGCCAGCAGTGATCCTTCTCGGGGGGGGTCTAATGAAAAACTGTTTTTT.

This sequence joins TRBV6-2 or TRBV6-3 and TRBJ1-5; tentative D call: TRBD1 (6 bases). The germline V and J ends were trimmed by 6 bases and 1 base, with 22 bases remaining between them. Germline CDR1 is MNHEY and CDR2 is SVGEGT. The CDR3 extends over 18 amino acids. The CDR3 is CASSPQGVITISNQPQHF. The CDR3 nucleotides read TGTGCCAGCAGCCCACAGGGAGTGATTACGATAAGCAATCAGCCCCAGCATTTT.